These T cell receptor beta chains were read from a single sample in a study of blood T cell repertoires in COVID-19. Assay used: immunoSEQ multiplex PCR; TCRdb lists only in-frame clones, some missing. This sample has over 150,000 clones, with around 84% found just once. The sample taken for sequencing was peripheral blood. Receptor source: an elderly man with acute or convalescent COVID-19. Each CDR3 is given with its conserved first and last residue. A D gene is named only where the DNA matches it firmly. Expanded clones are given a class, and other clones once, few, many or no size at all.

j_gene | d_gene | abundance | v_gene | CDR3aa
TRBJ1-5 | . | . | TRBV6-1 | CASTAGDQPQHF
TRBJ1-3 | . | . | TRBV4-2 | CASSQDALRELYF
TRBJ1-2 | . | . | TRBV20-1 | CSASGGPQGSNYGYTF
TRBJ1-2 | . | . | TRBV15 | CATSRDTGLYGYTF
TRBJ2-2 | TRBD1 | few | TRBV19 | CASSITGGRYTGELFF
TRBJ1-6 | TRBD1 | . | TRBV7-2 | CASSTGQGNSPLHF
TRBJ2-1 | TRBD2 | . | TRBV4-1 | CASSQVKLLAGGLPAYNEQFF
TRBJ2-1 | . | . | TRBV6-1 | CASSEGVKYEQFF
TRBJ1-1 | TRBD1 | . | TRBV29-1 | CSSIKGANTEAFF
TRBJ1-3 | TRBD1 | . | TRBV5-6 | CASSFDRGRAGNTIYF
TRBJ1-4 | TRBD1 | . | TRBV19 | CASSPQQGANEKLFF
TRBJ2-3 | . | . | TRBV18 | CASSPPSLGTDTQYF
TRBJ1-2 | . | . | TRBV3-1/TRBV3-2 | CASSQAAGNYGYTF
TRBJ1-1 | . | . | TRBV7-8 | CASSVRLGGNTEAFF
TRBJ1-2 | . | . | TRBV2 | CASSGGYGYTF
TRBJ1-5 | . | . | TRBV2 | CASSVGRRGSNQPQHF